There are many counts of the clone carrying this T cell receptor beta chain. Its antigen is not known. This sample is part of a study of neurological immune-mediated disorders. Broader study findings: Expanded clones shared no identical CDR3 amino acid sequences across subjects, which suggested private TCR-beta repertoires in all groups.

The germline V and J ends were trimmed by 2 bases and 3 bases, with 5 bases remaining between them. The CDR3 extends over 13 amino acids. Germline values: CDR1 MNHEY, CDR2 SVGAGI. Time point in this sample: longitudinal time-point 1 (baseline). Over 170 million TCR-beta sequences from 15-18 subjects were obtained in each sequencing run. TCRdb re-derived calls from the 5' RACE reads in MiXCR, one entry per CDR3 protein. The data show some 71,000 distinct CDR3 sequences, roughly 10% seen once. The clonotype comes from a young man in good health. The sequencing sample was made of PBMCs. V and J are TRBV6-5 and TRBJ1-5; D is unclear. In nucleotides, the CDR3 is TGTGCCAGCAGTTACACATCCAATCAGCCCCAGCATTTT. Its translation: CASSYTSNQPQHF.